The 11 T cell receptor beta chains given below trace back to one sample, sequenced in a study of cytomegalovirus exposure and HLA in healthy donors. The PCR ran on 60 Vbeta and 13 Jbeta primers. The method was immunoSEQ multiplex PCR; TCRdb's version includes in-frame clones alone and lacks a portion of them. The table lists approximately 60,000 clones, roughly 80% of them singletons, with approximately 4% in the top ten. Sequences were obtained from PBMCs. These receptors originate from a man younger than 40 in good health and CMV-seronegative.

The genes are TRBV5-5 and TRBJ1-6; weak D call: TRBD1 (5 bases). The CDR3 runs to 15 residues. Between the trimmed V and J ends, which lost 7 bases and 6 bases, there was a span of 17 bases. Looked up from germline, CDR1 is SGHKS and CDR2 is YYEKEE (reference sequence). As DNA, the CDR3 is TGTGCCAGCGGGACCCCGGGGACTCTTAATTCACCCCTCCACTTT. It translates to CASGTPGTLNSPLHF. Drawing the rest from reference TRBV5-5 and TRBJ1-6, the complete variable domain is DAGVTQSPTHLIKTRGQQVTLRCSPISGHKSVSWYQQVLGQGPQFIFQYYEKEERGRGNFPDRFSARQFPNYSSELNVNALLLGDSALYLCASGTPGTLNSPLHFGNGTRLTVT.

V usage is TRBV7-2 and J usage is TRBJ2-7, with a weak D call TRBD1 (6 bases). Germline V CDR1 and CDR2: SGHTA, FQGNSA. The CDR3 totals 14 residues. V was trimmed by 4 bases and J by 5 bases, leaving 15 bases between them. DNA for the CDR3: TGTGCCAGCAGCTACTCCGGGACACGCAACGAGCAGTACTTC. It encodes CASSYSGTRNEQYF.

V and J are TRBV6-5 and TRBJ2-5; 7 bases fit TRBD1. The better agreement between TRBJ2-7 and the DNA end casts doubt on the J call. CDR1 MNHEY and CDR2 SVGAGI come from the germline V gene. This CDR3 comprises 15 residues. Here the CDR3 reads CASSQLRGQSYEQYF. The CDR3 region has the DNA TGTGCCAGCAGCCAATTGAGGGGACAGTCCTACGAGCAGTACTTC.

The rearrangement uses TRBV7-2 and TRBJ2-5, with D maybe TRBD2 (5 bases). CDR3 length equals 13 residues. Trimming took off 4 bases at V and 1 base at J, with 7 bases between the two ends. Germline V gene data show CDR1 as SGHTA and CDR2 as FQGNSA. CDR3 bases: TGTGCCAGCAGCTCCGGGGTCCAAGAGACCCAGTACTTC. Its translation: CASSSGVQETQYF.

This chain links TRBV19 with TRBJ1-4, with 9 bases identical to TRBD1. CDR1 is LNHDA, CDR2 SQIVND, per germline (reference sequence). V dropped 6 bases and J dropped 4; count of bases not matched to a gene: 9. The CDR3 sequence is 16 residues long. The CDR3 DNA reads as TGTGCCAGTAGCAGGGCGTCGGGACAGGGTAATGAAAAACTGTTTTTT. Amino acid sequence: CASSRASGQGNEKLFF.

This clone was seen once. In nucleotides, the CDR3 is TGTGCCAGCAGCTTAGGGGTGGGACTAGACACCTACGAGCAGTACTTC. Residues: CASSLGVGLDTYEQYF. This rearrangement joins TRBV7-9 to TRBJ2-7; TRBD2 aligns across 8 bases. The CDR3 has 16 residues. Germline CDR1 SEHNR, CDR2 FQNEAQ (reference sequence). J gave up 2 bases and V 1 base, and 7 bases lay outside the gene matches.

J is TRBJ1-5 and V is TRBV15; 7 bases fit TRBD1. V lost 4 bases, J lost 1 base, and 4 bases stayed unmatched. CDR3 length equals 15 residues. The germline gives CDR1 LNHNV, CDR2 YYDKDF (reference sequence). The CDR3 is CATSNRQGSNQPQHF. DNA of the CDR3: TGTGCCACCAGCAACAGACAGGGAAGCAATCAGCCCCAGCATTTT. The whole variable domain, filled in from reference TRBV15 and TRBJ1-5, reads DAMVIQNPRYQVTQFGKPVTLSCSQTLNHNVMYWYQQKSSQAPKLLFHYYDKDFNNEADTPDNFQSRRPNTSFCFLDIRSPGLGDTAMYLCATSNRQGSNQPQHFGDGTRLSIL.

This rearrangement joins TRBV11-2 to TRBJ2-6, with D maybe TRBD2 (5 bases). V was pared by 5 bases and J by 1 base, with 12 bases between. The germline V gene has CDR1 SGHAT and CDR2 FQNNGV. The CDR3 covers 16 residues. CDR3 nucleotide sequence: TGTGCCAGCAGCCCCCGGACTGAATCTGGGGCCAACGTCCTGACTTTC. This sequence encodes CASSPRTESGANVLTF.

The chain links TRBV4-3 to TRBJ2-5, with TRBD1 matching over 9 bases. CDR1 is LGHNA and CDR2 is YSLEER in the germline V gene. V trimming: 4 bases; J trimming: 5 bases; junction bases outside the gene matches: 5. The CDR3 totals 14 residues. CDR3 nucleotides: TGCGCCAGCAGCCCCGGGACAGGGACCGAGACCCAGTACTTC. This translates into CASSPGTGTETQYF.

This clone was seen just once. The same CDR3 also results from other DNA sequences found in this sample. V is TRBV18 and J is TRBJ1-6, with D unclear. CDR1 is KGHSH, CDR2 LQKENI, per germline. V lost 2 bases to trimming and J lost 7 bases, with 6 bases between them. The CDR3 covers 13 residues. Here the CDR3 DNA reads TGTGCCAGCTCACCAGGCCCAAATTCACCCCTCCACTTT. It is translated as CASSPGPNSPLHF. Complete variable domain (other parts from reference TRBV18 and TRBJ1-6): NAGVMQNPRHLVRRRGQEARLRCSPMKGHSHVYWYRQLPEEGLKFMVYLQKENIIDESGMPKERFSAEFPKEGPSILRIQQVVRGDSAAYFCASSPGPNSPLHFGNGTRLTVT.

V is TRBV5-6 and J is TRBJ1-5, with 8 bases lining up with TRBD1. The germline V gene encodes CDR1 SGHDT and CDR2 YYEEEE. Unmatched junction bases numbered 7, after V lost 4 bases and J lost 4 bases. The CDR3 has 15 amino acids. The CDR3 nucleotides are TGTGCCAGCAGCGCCGGACAGGGAAGGAATCAGCCCCAGCATTTT. As protein: CASSAGQGRNQPQHF.